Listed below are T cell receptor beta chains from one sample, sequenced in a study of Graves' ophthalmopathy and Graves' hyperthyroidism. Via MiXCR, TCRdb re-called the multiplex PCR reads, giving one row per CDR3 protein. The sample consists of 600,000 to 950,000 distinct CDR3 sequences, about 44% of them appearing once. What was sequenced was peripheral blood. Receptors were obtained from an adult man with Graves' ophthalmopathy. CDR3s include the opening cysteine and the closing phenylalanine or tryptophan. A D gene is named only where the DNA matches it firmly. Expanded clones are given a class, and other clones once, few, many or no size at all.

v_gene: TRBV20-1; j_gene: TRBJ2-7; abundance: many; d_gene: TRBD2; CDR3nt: TGCAGTGCCAGGACTAGGTCCCTGCAGTACTTC; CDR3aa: CSARTRSLQYF
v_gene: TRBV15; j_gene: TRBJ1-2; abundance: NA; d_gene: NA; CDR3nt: TGTGCCACCAGCAGAGATACGGCGGGGGGCGCTTACGGCTACACCTTC; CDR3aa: CATSRDTAGGAYGYTF
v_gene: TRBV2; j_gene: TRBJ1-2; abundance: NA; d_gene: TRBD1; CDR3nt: TGTGCCAGCAGCACCACAGGGGATGAGGGCTACACCTTC; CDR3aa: CASSTTGDEGYTF
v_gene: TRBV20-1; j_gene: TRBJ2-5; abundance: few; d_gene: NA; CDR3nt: TGCAGTGTGGGTGGGGCTAGAACCCCGGCGACCCAGTACTTC; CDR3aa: CSVGGARTPATQYF
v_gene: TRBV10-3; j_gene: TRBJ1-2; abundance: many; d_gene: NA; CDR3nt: TGTGCCATCAGTGAGTCGTGGGCAGGGTATGGCTACACCTTC; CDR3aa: CAISESWAGYGYTF
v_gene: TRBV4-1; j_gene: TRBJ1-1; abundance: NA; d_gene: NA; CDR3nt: TGCGCCAGCAGCCAAGATACCGGGGAGGGAACTGAAGCTTTCTTT; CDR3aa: CASSQDTGEGTEAFF
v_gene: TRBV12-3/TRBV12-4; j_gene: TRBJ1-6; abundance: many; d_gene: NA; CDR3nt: TGTGCCAGCCGACTCACAGGGAACAATTCACCCCTCCACTTT; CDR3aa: CASRLTGNNSPLHF
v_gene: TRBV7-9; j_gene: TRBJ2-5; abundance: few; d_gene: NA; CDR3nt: TGTGCCAGCAGCTTAGTAGCCGGTTCTGCAGAGACCCAGTACTTC; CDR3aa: CASSLVAGSAETQYF
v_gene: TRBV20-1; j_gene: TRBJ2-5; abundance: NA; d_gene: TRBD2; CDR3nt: TGCAGTGCTAACGTAGCGGGGGCGGGGACCCAGTACTTC; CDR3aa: CSANVAGAGTQYF
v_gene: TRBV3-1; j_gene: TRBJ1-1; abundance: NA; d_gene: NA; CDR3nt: TGTGCCAGCGGGGGAGGGGGCACTGAAGCTTTCTTT; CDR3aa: CASGGGGTEAFF
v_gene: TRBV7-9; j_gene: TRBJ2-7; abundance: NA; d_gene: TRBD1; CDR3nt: TGTGCCAGCAGTTACTTAGGGACAGAGACCTACGAGCAGTACTTC; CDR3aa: CASSYLGTETYEQYF
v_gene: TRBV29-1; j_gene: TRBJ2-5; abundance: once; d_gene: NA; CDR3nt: TGCAGCGTTGAAGATCCCACAGAAGAGACCCAGTACTTC; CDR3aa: CSVEDPTEETQYF
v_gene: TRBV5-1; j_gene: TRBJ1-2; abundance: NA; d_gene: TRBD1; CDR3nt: TGCGCCAGCAGCTTCGGGGACAGGGCGTCTGGCTACACCTTC; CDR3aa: CASSFGDRASGYTF
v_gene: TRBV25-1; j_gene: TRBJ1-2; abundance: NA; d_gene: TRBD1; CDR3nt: TGTGCCAGCAGTGGACAGGGGACAGCCTATGGCTACACCTTC; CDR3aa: CASSGQGTAYGYTF
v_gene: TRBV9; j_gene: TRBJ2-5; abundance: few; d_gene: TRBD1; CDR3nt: TGTGCCAGCAGCTCCCCAAGGACAGGGGGAGAGACCCAGTACTTC; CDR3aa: CASSSPRTGGETQYF
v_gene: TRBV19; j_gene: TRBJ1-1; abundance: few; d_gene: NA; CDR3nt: TGTGCCAGTAGTATACTCCTCGGTCCCGCCCGCATGAACACTGAAGCTTTCTTT; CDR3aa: CASSILLGPARMNTEAFF
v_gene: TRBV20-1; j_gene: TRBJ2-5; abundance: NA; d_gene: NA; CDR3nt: TGCAGTGCTTCCGGGCAGGGCGGGATCGAGACCCAGTACTTC; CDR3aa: CSASGQGGIETQYF
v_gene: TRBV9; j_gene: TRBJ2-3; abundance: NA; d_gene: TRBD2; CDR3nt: TGTGCCAGCAGCATTAGCGGGAGGACAGATACGCAGTATTTT; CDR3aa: CASSISGRTDTQYF
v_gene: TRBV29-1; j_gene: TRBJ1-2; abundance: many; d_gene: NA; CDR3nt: TGCAGCGTTCCGGACAGCTATGGCTACACCTTC; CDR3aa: CSVPDSYGYTF
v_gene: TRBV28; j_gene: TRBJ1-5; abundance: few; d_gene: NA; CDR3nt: TGTGCCAGCAGGTCCGCACGACAGACAAATCAGCCCCAGCATTTT; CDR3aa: CASRSARQTNQPQHF
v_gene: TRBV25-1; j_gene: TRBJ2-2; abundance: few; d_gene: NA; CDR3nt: TGTGCCAGCAGCGCATCCCCCGGGATTACAAAAGCCGGGGAGCTGTTTTTT; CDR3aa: CASSASPGITKAGELFF
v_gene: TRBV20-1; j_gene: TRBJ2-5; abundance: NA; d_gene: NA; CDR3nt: TGCAGTGCTAGAAAAACAGGTTGGGACCGTTACTTC; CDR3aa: CSARKTGWDRYF